This TCR beta chain was identified during a study of lymphopenia after photon versus proton radiotherapy. Study-wide findings and caveats: After the lymphocyte nadir, photon-treated repertoires showed oligoclonal expansion, especially of CD8+ Temra cells. Better survival with proton therapy was suggested as possible, not demonstrated. A bigger post-nadir fall in TCR diversity correlated inversely with survival time in deceased patients.

The CDR3 runs to 15 residues. V was pared by 8 bases and J by 2 bases, with 15 bases between. Germline V gene data show CDR1 as MDHEN and CDR2 as SYDVKM. The repertoire was sequenced with immunoSEQ multiplex PCR; TCRdb's copy has only in-frame clones and lacks some. The profile shows 30,000 to 45,000 clones, about 85% of them singletons. In regard to this clone: What it binds is not known.

The rearrangement uses TRBV28 and TRBJ1-4; D ambiguous. This sequence was found in a man aged 50-59 years with gastric cancer. This specimen was peripheral blood, taken from a patient treated with photon-based radiotherapy. The CDR3 reads CASSNFGVTNEKLFF. The CDR3 bases are TGTGCCAGCTCGAACTTCGGGGTGACTAATGAAAAACTGTTTTTT.